This T cell receptor (beta chain) stems from a study of T cells in localized non-small cell lung cancer. Measured with immunoSEQ multiplex PCR; TCRdb has only the in-frame clones, and not every one. The repertoire consists of 15,000 or so clones, with 89% occurring once and the leading ten covering about 2.9%. On this clone itself: What it recognizes is unknown.

The study, taken as a whole, reports: It was uninvolved adjacent lung that showed the highest T cell clonality, exceeding tumor.

The input for sequencing was peripheral blood mononuclear cells, taken before any cancer treatment. This sequence originates from a man between 40 and 69 years old with stage III lung adenocarcinoma.

The CDR3 sequence: CASSLIGSPYNEQFF. CDR3 bases: TGTGCCAGCAGCCTCATAGGCAGCCCCTACAATGAGCAGTTCTTC. V and J are TRBV11-2 and TRBJ2-1, with D uncertain. This CDR3 contains 15 residues. The V gene lost 5 bases and the J gene lost 2 bases, with 13 bases spanning the gap. The germline V gene has CDR1 SGHAT and CDR2 FQNNGV. Looking up the rest from reference TRBV11-2 and TRBJ2-1 gives the full variable domain: EAGVAQSPRYKIIEKRQSVAFWCNPISGHATLYWYQQILGQGPKLLIQFQNNGVVDDSQLPKDRFSAERLKGVDSTLKIQPAKLEDSAVYLCASSLIGSPYNEQFFGPGTRLTVL.